The sequence of this T cell receptor (beta chain) was determined in a study of T and B cells in COVID-19 patients. Germline V gives CDR1 SEHNR, CDR2 FQNEAQ (reference sequence). This CDR3 has 13 residues. V shed 7 bases and J shed 6 bases, with 15 bases lying between them. TRB rearrangements were amplified by multiplex PCR with BIOMED2 TRB-A/B primers. TCRdb re-called the multiplex PCR reads with MiXCR, one entry per CDR3 protein. This repertoire shows 22,000 or so distinct CDR3 sequences, approximately 28% found once; its top ten account for approximately 2.9%. Blood genomic DNA input for TRB amplification was about 250-550 ng.

The receptor was isolated from a human donor who had recovered from COVID-19. Sequencing used blood. The chain is built from TRBV7-9 and TRBJ2-5; either TRBD1 or TRBD2 may supply D (7 bases each). CDR3 protein: CASTGEGAKTQYF. CDR3 nucleotide sequence: TGTGCCAGCACAGGGGAGGGGGCAAAGACCCAGTACTTC.